One and the same sample provided the 7 T cell receptor beta chains below, sequenced in a study of cytomegalovirus exposure and HLA in healthy donors. PCR used 60 Vbeta primers and 13 Jbeta primers. TCRdb's table, derived via immunoSEQ multiplex PCR, lists solely in-frame clones and lacks some. There are 110,000 to 150,000 clones in the sample; roughly 85% occur only once, and roughly 3.5% lies in the top ten. The sequenced sample was PBMCs. These receptors originate from a male donor in good health and CMV-seronegative.

This clone was seen only a few times. The chain uses TRBV19 and TRBJ2-1, with D perhaps matching TRBD2 (6 bases). The CDR3 loop spans 15 amino acids. In germline, CDR1 is LNHDA, CDR2 SQIVND (reference sequence). Trimming cost V 5 bases and J 7 bases, with 18 bases left between them. The CDR3 loop is CASSSLGTRPNEQFF. The CDR3 DNA reads TGTGCCAGTAGTTCACTCGGGACTCGACCTAATGAGCAGTTCTTC. The full variable domain, its missing parts supplied by reference TRBV19 and TRBJ2-1, is DGGITQSPKYLFRKEGQNVTLSCEQNLNHDAMYWYRQDPGQGLRLIYYSQIVNDFQKGDIAEGYSVSREKKESFPLTVTSAQKNPTAFYLCASSSLGTRPNEQFFGPGTRLTVL.

The V and J genes are TRBV4-2 and TRBJ2-2; TRBD1 aligns across 7 bases. Per germline, CDR1 LGHNA and CDR2 YNFKEQ. V lost 2 bases and J lost 2; bases outside the gene matches: 5. The CDR3 is 16 residues long. The CDR3 DNA reads TGTGCCAGCAGCCAAATTGGGGACAGTAACACCGGGGAGCTGTTTTTT. Its translation is CASSQIGDSNTGELFF.

Written as DNA, the CDR3 is TGTGCCAGCAGCCCCGGGACAGGGAGCCACGAGCAGTACTTC. Its protein product is CASSPGTGSHEQYF. The genes are TRBV11-3 and TRBJ2-7; 9 positions agree with TRBD1. Germline lookup yields CDR1 SGHNT and CDR2 YENEEA. This CDR3 contains 14 residues. Losses at the gene ends were 5 bases for V and 5 bases for J; bases not matched to a gene: 7.

V is TRBV15 and J is TRBJ1-3; D gene unclear. Looked up from germline, CDR1 is LNHNV and CDR2 is YYDKDF (reference sequence). The CDR3 totals 16 residues. Trimming pared 4 bases from V and 0 bases from J, leaving 13 bases between. Here the CDR3 reads CATSKQHEFSGNTIYF. The CDR3 region has the DNA TGTGCCACCAGCAAACAACACGAATTCTCTGGAAACACCATATATTTT.

The gene calls are TRBV21-1 and TRBJ2-5; whether TRBD2, the table's D call, matches the DNA was not checked. TRBV21-1 is reported as a pseudogene. The CDR3 extends over 18 amino acids. The CDR3 loop reads CASSKATSGKGDQETQYF. The CDR3 DNA follows: TGTGCCAGCAGCAAAGCGACTAGCGGGAAGGGGGACCAAGAGACCCAGTACTTC.

The chain links TRBV19 to TRBJ2-1; 7 positions agree with TRBD1. CDR1 LNHDA and CDR2 SQIVND come from the germline V gene (reference sequence). V lost 6 bases to trimming and J lost 4 bases; unmatched junction nucleotides: 6. This CDR3 comprises 14 residues. The CDR3 here is CASRPGQQYNEQFF. CDR3 nucleotides: TGTGCCAGTAGGCCGGGACAGCAATACAATGAGCAGTTCTTC.

This clone was observed once. The genes are TRBV27 and TRBJ2-1; TRBD2 aligns across 8 bases. The CDR3 sequence is 16 residues long. Per the germline V gene, CDR1 is MNHEY and CDR2 is SMNVEV (reference sequence). The junction had 10 bases not matched to a gene; V was cut back by 4 bases and J by 5 bases. CDR3: CASSSHSGKGDNEQFF. For the CDR3, the DNA is TGTGCCAGCAGTTCACATAGCGGGAAGGGCGACAATGAGCAGTTCTTC.